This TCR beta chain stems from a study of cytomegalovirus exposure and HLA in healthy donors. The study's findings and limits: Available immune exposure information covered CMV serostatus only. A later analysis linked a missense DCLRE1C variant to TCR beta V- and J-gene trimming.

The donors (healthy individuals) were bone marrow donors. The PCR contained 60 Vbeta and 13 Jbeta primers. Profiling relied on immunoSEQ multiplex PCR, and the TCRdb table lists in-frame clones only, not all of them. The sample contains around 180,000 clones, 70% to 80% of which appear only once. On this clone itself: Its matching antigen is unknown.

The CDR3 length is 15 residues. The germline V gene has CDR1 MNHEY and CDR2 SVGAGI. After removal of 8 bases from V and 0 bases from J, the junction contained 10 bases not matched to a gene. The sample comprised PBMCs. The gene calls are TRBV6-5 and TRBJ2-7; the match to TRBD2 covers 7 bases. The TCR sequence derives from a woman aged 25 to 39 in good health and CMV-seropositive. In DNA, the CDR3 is TGTGCCAGCCGTTCGCCGCGGGGGTTCTCCTACGAGCAGTACTTC. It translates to CASRSPRGFSYEQYF.